This TCR beta chain came from a study of blood T cell repertoires in COVID-19. Whole-study context: From T cells, B-cell-depleted T cells, or PBMCs came the material, which was cDNA or gDNA.

Germline V gives CDR1 SNHLY, CDR2 FYNNEI. Trimming cost V 4 bases and J 8 bases; bases outside gene matches: 7. The CDR3 extends over 14 amino acids. The authors' processing: Nucleated cell counts were estimated from reference gene primer amplification. Measured with immunoSEQ multiplex PCR; TCRdb has only the in-frame clones, and not every one. That table gives V, J and clone size, and the DNA gave D and trimming. Here the sample spans roughly 200,000 clones, approximately 84% being singletons. The rearrangement joins TRBV2 to TRBJ1-5; 8 bases agree with TRBD1. The TCR sequence derives from a man aged 80 or over with acute or convalescent COVID-19. Material: peripheral blood. CDR3: CASSVQGVSKPQHF. CDR3 nucleotides: TGTGCCAGCAGTGTACAGGGGGTATCTAAGCCCCAGCATTTT.